The rows below give T cell receptor beta chains drawn from one sample of a study of shared clonotypes between healthy human individuals. The data were produced by immunoSEQ multiplex PCR, yet TCRdb's version contains in-frame clones alone and is incomplete. The table lists a few hundred thousand clones, approximately 70% of them singletons. Source material: memory CD4+ T cells sorted from blood. Receptors originate from a man aged 25-45 years in good health. CDR3s include the opening cysteine and the closing phenylalanine or tryptophan. Clone sizes are given selectively: once, few, many, or a class where the clone is expanded.

abundance	v_gene	CDR3aa
-	TRBV9	CASSVALADTQYF
-	TRBV19	CASKQGFQPQHF
-	TRBV11-2	CASSSAGVTYEQYF
few	TRBV4-2	CASSQRANQPQHF
-	TRBV5-1	CASSLKDRGSYNEQFF
-	TRBV9	CASSVRQGDNTGELFF
-	TRBV25-1	CASSGTGVRGSYEQYF
-	TRBV7-2	CASSLLFQGYGYTF
-	TRBV2	CASTLTGGFNEQYF
-	TRBV5-1	CASSLVAGGVETQYF
-	TRBV11-2	CASSSLPGTGWGDEQFF
few	TRBV28	CASSLGQYYGYTF
-	TRBV27	CASSLGETQYF
-	TRBV6-1	CASLLTSGRAGQFF
-	TRBV28	CASSWTGLGQETQYF
-	TRBV11-3	CASSPQGYEQYF
-	TRBV9	CASSVGVRGTGELFF
once	TRBV4-1	CASSQFGGGHETQYF
-	TRBV5-1	CASSLGTGDGYTF
few	TRBV6-1	CASSLGQGAAYGYTF
-	TRBV7-8	CASSLGLERSTDTQYF
-	TRBV5-4	CASSLGSTETQYF
-	TRBV7-7	CASSLIGSQETQYF
-	TRBV7-2	CASSLAGQTLFF
-	TRBV5-1	CASSKGLVGNTGELFF
-	TRBV28	CASSLGWLRGTGELFF
-	TRBV25-1	CASSRQRGNLHEQYF
few	TRBV5-1	CASSLEGDGDTQYF
few	TRBV19	CASRIDRSSYNEQFF
-	TRBV7-6	CASSKLAGGGINTQYF